Below are 24 T cell receptor beta chains sequenced from a single sample in a study of patients and donors after allogeneic stem cell transplantation. MiXCR, run by TCRdb on the RT-PCR reads, gives a single entry per CDR3 protein. The sample consists of some 150,000 distinct CDR3 sequences, 30% to 45% of them appearing once. Sequencing input: blood, either unsorted or a sorted T cell fraction (not recorded which). Source of these receptors: a human donor who was either an allogeneic HSCT recipient or a stem cell or donor lymphocyte infusion donor (not recorded which). It is not recorded whose cells these are; they may come from a transplant donor.

In its sample, this clonotype was seen many times. This chain joins TRBV12-3 or TRBV12-4 and TRBJ1-2, with D perhaps TRBD1 (6 bases). Trimming removed 5 bases at V and 2 bases at J, with 12 bases between. This CDR3 is built from 14 residues. CDR3 in DNA: TGTGCCAGCAGTGCCCGGACAGCCAACTATGGCTACACCTTC. As protein: CASSARTANYGYTF.

The J gene is TRBJ2-5, the V gene TRBV6-5, with 7 nucleotides matching TRBD1. V lost 4 bases to trimming and J lost 2 bases; unmatched junction nucleotides: 4. CDR1 is MNHEY, CDR2 SVGAGI, per germline. The CDR3 length is 14 residues. The CDR3 DNA reads as TGTGCCAGCAGTTGGGACAGACCGCAAGAGACCCAGTACTTC. Protein product: CASSWDRPQETQYF.

This clonotype was seen a few times. The V call is TRBV7-2, the J call TRBJ1-3; D gene ambiguous. Germline V gives CDR1 SGHTA, CDR2 FQGNSA. CDR3 length: 12 residues. Trimming removed 5 bases from V and 9 bases from J, with 11 bases in between. The CDR3 coding sequence is TGTGCCAGCAGCCTCCCTACGGGCACCATATATTTT. This gives the protein CASSLPTGTIYF.

The V and J genes are TRBV5-1 and TRBJ2-7, with D tentatively TRBD2 (5 bases). Germline values: CDR1 SGHRS, CDR2 YFSETQ. The ends were cut back, 4 bases at V and 2 bases at J, with 13 bases in the middle. This CDR3 is 14 amino acids long. In nucleotides, the CDR3 is TGCGCCAGCAGCCTCGACCGGGAAACCTACGAGCAGTACTTC. Its protein product is CASSLDRETYEQYF.

The chain has TRBV7-2 and TRBJ1-5; the D is unclear. Germline V CDR1 and CDR2: SGHTA, FQGNSA. This CDR3 contains 14 residues. Trimming shortened V by 2 bases and J by 3 bases, and 8 bases separated the two germline ends. CDR3 sequence (DNA): TGTGCCAGCAGCTTAATAACAGTCAATCAGCCCCAGCATTTT. As protein: CASSLITVNQPQHF. Full variable domain (missing parts from reference TRBV7-2 and TRBJ1-5): GAGVSQSPSNKVTEKGKDVELRCDPISGHTALYWYRQSLGQGLEFLIYFQGNSAPDKSGLPSDRFSAERTGGSVSTLTIQRTQQEDSAVYLCASSLITVNQPQHFGDGTRLSIL.

V is TRBV6-5 and J is TRBJ2-1; no clear D gene. There are 11 residues in the CDR3. V was trimmed by 2 bases and J by 12 bases, leaving 8 bases between them. Germline-derived CDR1 and CDR2 are MNHEY and SVGAGI. Written as DNA, the CDR3 is TGTGCCAGCAGTTACGGAGCAGCGCAGTTCTTC. This encodes CASSYGAAQFF.

The V call is TRBV12-3 or TRBV12-4, the J call TRBJ1-5; 7 bases are shared with TRBD1. V dropped 0 bases and J dropped 4; count of bases not matched to a gene: 15. The CDR3 consists of 19 residues. CDR3 coding DNA: TGTGCCAGCAGTTTAGCGCTAGGGGGGACAGCCCCAGGGAATCAGCCCCAGCATTTT. It is translated as CASSLALGGTAPGNQPQHF.

In this sample, this clonotype turned up many times. The gene calls are TRBV12-3 or TRBV12-4 and TRBJ1-2; 7 bases match TRBD1. J was trimmed by 8 bases and V by 2 bases; bases with no gene match: 17. The CDR3 totals 17 residues. CDR3 protein: CASSLHLGEGAQVGYTF. Written as DNA, the CDR3 is TGTGCCAGCAGTTTACACCTCGGGGAGGGGGCCCAGGTGGGCTACACCTTC.

A few counts support this clonotype. The chain couples TRBV12-3 or TRBV12-4 to TRBJ1-1, with TRBD1 matching 9 bases. J was trimmed by 5 bases and V by 9 bases; bases with no gene match: 10. This CDR3 is 14 amino acids long. The CDR3 sequence is CASLGGQGRTEAFF. The CDR3 DNA reads as TGTGCCAGTTTGGGTGGACAGGGGCGGACTGAAGCTTTCTTT.

Ten or more counts support this clonotype. This chain joins TRBV10-3 and TRBJ1-6; no firm D call. The germline V gene encodes CDR1 ENHRY and CDR2 SYGVKD. The CDR3 is 16 residues long. V was pared by 2 bases and J by 6 bases, with 14 bases between. CDR3 in amino acids: CAISEGRVSVNSPLHF. CDR3 sequence (DNA): TGTGCCATCAGTGAGGGACGCGTCAGCGTTAATTCACCCCTCCACTTT.

The rearrangement links TRBV7-8 to TRBJ1-3; D gene uncertain. Germline assignment: CDR1 SGHVS and CDR2 FQNEAQ. V was shortened by 3 bases and J by 0 bases, with 12 bases between the two germline ends. The CDR3 runs 16 residues. The chain's CDR3 is CASSFLTGNSGNTIYF. Written as DNA, the CDR3 is TGTGCCAGCAGCTTCCTCACTGGAAACTCTGGAAACACCATATATTTT.

The chain is built from TRBV12-3 or TRBV12-4 and TRBJ1-1; D ambiguous. V lost 3 bases and J 1 base, leaving 6 bases between the germline ends. This CDR3 contains 13 residues. CDR3 sequence (DNA): TGTGCCAGCAGTTTCCTAGAGAACACTGAAGCTTTCTTT. The encoded protein is CASSFLENTEAFF.

This chain uses TRBV10-3 with TRBJ1-1; D not certain. The germline V and J ends were trimmed by 10 bases and 5 bases, with 17 bases remaining between them. Per the germline V gene, CDR1 is ENHRY and CDR2 is SYGVKD. The CDR3 extends over 13 amino acids. CDR3 loop: CATTNPGGTEAFF. The CDR3 nucleotides read TGTGCCACGACGAATCCGGGTGGGACTGAAGCTTTCTTT.

This clonotype occurred a few times. Written as DNA, the CDR3 is TGTGCCAGCAGCTTTCGAGACTACTATAATTCACCCCTCCACTTT. As protein: CASSFRDYYNSPLHF. The J gene is TRBJ1-6, the V gene TRBV7-2; D is unclear. The germline CDR1 and CDR2 sequences are SGHTA and FQGNSA. The CDR3 has 15 amino acids. The V and J ends lost 3 bases and 3 bases respectively, with 9 bases between them.

This rearrangement joins TRBV28 to TRBJ2-3, with TRBD1 as a possible D gene (6 bases). Germline loops: CDR1 MDHEN, CDR2 SYDVKM. Trimming took off 10 bases at V and 4 bases at J, with 18 bases between the two ends. This CDR3 spans 14 amino acids. This CDR3 is CAISTGSTPDTQYF. CDR3 DNA: TGTGCCATCTCGACAGGCTCCACCCCAGATACGCAGTATTTT.

This chain connects TRBV6-5 to TRBJ1-6; D call uncertain. Germline assignment: CDR1 MNHEY and CDR2 SVGAGI. This CDR3 has 15 amino acids. V was pared by 6 bases and J by 8 bases, with 17 bases between. For the CDR3, the DNA is TGTGCCAGCAGGCCCCCGGACTCCGAGTATTCACCCCTCCACTTT. It encodes CASRPPDSEYSPLHF.

In its sample, this clonotype was seen a few times. The CDR3 region has the DNA TGTGCCAGCAGTTTAACAGGGGGCGATAATTCACCCCTCCACTTT. This codes for CASSLTGGDNSPLHF. The chain is built from TRBV12-3 or TRBV12-4 and TRBJ1-6; 9 bases align to TRBD1. This CDR3 has 15 residues. After removal of 2 bases from V and 5 bases from J, the junction contained 1 base not matched to a gene.

This clonotype occurred a few times. This rearrangement joins TRBV6-2 or TRBV6-3 to TRBJ1-1, with D maybe TRBD1 (5 bases). The CDR3 totals 14 residues. With 2 bases removed from V and 5 bases from J, the gap between germline ends came to 12 bases. The V gene's germline CDR1 is MNHEY and CDR2 SVGEGT. The CDR3 sequence: CASSYEGRRTEAFF. CDR3 in DNA: TGTGCCAGCAGTTACGAGGGGCGCCGGACTGAAGCTTTCTTT.

The rearrangement joins TRBV10-3 to TRBJ1-4; TRBD1 aligns across 10 bases. Losses at the gene ends were 8 bases for V and 5 bases for J; bases not matched to a gene: 5. This CDR3 has 14 amino acids. Germline V gene sequence: CDR1 ENHRY, CDR2 SYGVKD. For the CDR3, the DNA is TGTGCCATCGGACCGGACAGGGGGAATGAAAAACTGTTTTTT. This codes for CAIGPDRGNEKLFF.

The chain is built from TRBV12-3 or TRBV12-4 and TRBJ2-5, with no clear D. Trimming removed 3 bases at V and 1 base at J, with 6 bases between. This CDR3 region has 13 residues. This CDR3 reads CASSFDFQETQYF. In DNA form, the CDR3 reads TGTGCCAGCAGTTTTGACTTCCAAGAGACCCAGTACTTC.

V and J are TRBV29-1 and TRBJ2-1; D remains ambiguous. The CDR3 is made up of 16 amino acids. With 1 base removed from V and 0 bases from J, the gap between germline ends came to 13 bases. The germline gives CDR1 SQVTM, CDR2 ANQGSEA. The CDR3 spells CSVEGPGASSYNEQFF. The CDR3 nucleotides are TGCAGCGTTGAAGGTCCCGGAGCCAGCTCCTACAATGAGCAGTTCTTC.

The genes are TRBV20-1 and TRBJ2-3; 13 nucleotides agree with TRBD2. The germline V gene encodes CDR1 DFQATT and CDR2 SNEGSKA (reference sequence). The CDR3 runs to 14 residues. The V and J ends lost 6 bases and 4 bases, in that order; junction bases with no gene match: 4. In DNA form, the CDR3 reads TGCAGTGCCAGACTAGCGGGGGGTCCAGATACGCAGTATTTT. Residues: CSARLAGGPDTQYF.

The J gene is TRBJ2-3, the V gene TRBV7-2, with D hard to call. The CDR3 extends over 16 amino acids. CDR1 is SGHTA and CDR2 is FQGNSA in the germline V gene. V shed 0 bases and J shed 2 bases, with 12 bases lying between them. CDR3 DNA sequence: TGTGCCAGCAGCTTAGCGCAAGGAAGGACCACAGATACGCAGTATTTT. It specifies CASSLAQGRTTDTQYF.

This clonotype came up once. The CDR3 DNA reads as TGTGCCACCAGCAGGTTTGGGCAGGGCGACAATGAGCAGTTCTTC. This translates into CATSRFGQGDNEQFF. This chain links TRBV15 with TRBJ2-1; TRBD1 might be the D (5 bases). The germline CDR1 and CDR2 sequences are LNHNV and YYDKDF (reference sequence). V was clipped by 3 bases and J by 5 bases, with 14 bases between them. The CDR3 loop spans 15 amino acids. Full variable domain (missing parts from reference TRBV15 and TRBJ2-1): DAMVIQNPRYQVTQFGKPVTLSCSQTLNHNVMYWYQQKSSQAPKLLFHYYDKDFNNEADTPDNFQSRRPNTSFCFLDIRSPGLGDTAMYLCATSRFGQGDNEQFFGPGTRLTVL.